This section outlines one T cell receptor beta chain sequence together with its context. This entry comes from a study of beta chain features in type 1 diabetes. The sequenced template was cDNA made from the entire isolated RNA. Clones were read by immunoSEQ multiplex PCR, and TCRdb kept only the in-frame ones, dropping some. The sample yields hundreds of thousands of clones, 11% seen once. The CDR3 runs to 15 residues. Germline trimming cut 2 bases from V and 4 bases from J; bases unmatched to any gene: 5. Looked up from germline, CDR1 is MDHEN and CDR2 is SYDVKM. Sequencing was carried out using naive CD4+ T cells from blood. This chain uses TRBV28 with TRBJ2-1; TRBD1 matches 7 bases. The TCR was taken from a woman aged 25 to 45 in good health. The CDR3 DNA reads TGTGCCAGCAGTTTACGGGACAGACTATACAATGAGCAGTTCTTC. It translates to CASSLRDRLYNEQFF.